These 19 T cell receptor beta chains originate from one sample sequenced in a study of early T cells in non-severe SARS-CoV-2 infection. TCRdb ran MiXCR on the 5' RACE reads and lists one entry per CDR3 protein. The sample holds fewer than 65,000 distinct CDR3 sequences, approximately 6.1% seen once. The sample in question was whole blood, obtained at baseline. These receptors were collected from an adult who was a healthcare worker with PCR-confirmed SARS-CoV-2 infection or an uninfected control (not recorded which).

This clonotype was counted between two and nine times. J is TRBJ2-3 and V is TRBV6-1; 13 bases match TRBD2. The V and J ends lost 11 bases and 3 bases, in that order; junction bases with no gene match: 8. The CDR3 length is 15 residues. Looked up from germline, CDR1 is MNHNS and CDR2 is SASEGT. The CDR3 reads CASTGLAGETDTQYF. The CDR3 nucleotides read TGTGCCTCTACAGGACTAGCGGGAGAAACAGATACGCAGTATTTT.

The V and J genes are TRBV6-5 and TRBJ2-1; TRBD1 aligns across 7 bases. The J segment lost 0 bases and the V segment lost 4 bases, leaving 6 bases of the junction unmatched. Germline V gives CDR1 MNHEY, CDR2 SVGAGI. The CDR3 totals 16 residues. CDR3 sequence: CASSWGRQGSYNEQFF. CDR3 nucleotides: TGTGCCAGCAGTTGGGGTCGACAGGGCTCCTACAATGAGCAGTTCTTC.

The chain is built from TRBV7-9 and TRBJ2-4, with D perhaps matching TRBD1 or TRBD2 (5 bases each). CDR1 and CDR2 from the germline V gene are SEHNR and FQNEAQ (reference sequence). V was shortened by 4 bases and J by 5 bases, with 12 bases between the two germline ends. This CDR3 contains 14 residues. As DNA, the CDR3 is TGTGCCAGCAGCTCCCCGTCGGGGCAAAACATTCAGTACTTC. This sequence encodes CASSSPSGQNIQYF.

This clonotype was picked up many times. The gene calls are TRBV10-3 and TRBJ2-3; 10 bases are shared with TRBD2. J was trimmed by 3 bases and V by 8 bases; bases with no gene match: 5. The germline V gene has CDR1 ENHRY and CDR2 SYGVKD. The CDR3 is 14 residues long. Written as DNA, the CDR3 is TGTGCCATCTCCGGGACTAGCGCGACAGATACGCAGTATTTT. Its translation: CAISGTSATDTQYF.

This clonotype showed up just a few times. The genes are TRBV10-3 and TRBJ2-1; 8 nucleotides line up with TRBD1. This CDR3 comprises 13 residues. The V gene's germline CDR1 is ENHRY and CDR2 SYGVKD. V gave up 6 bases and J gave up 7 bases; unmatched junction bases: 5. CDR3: CAISGQGPNEQFF. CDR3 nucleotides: TGTGCCATCAGCGGACAGGGCCCTAATGAGCAGTTCTTC.

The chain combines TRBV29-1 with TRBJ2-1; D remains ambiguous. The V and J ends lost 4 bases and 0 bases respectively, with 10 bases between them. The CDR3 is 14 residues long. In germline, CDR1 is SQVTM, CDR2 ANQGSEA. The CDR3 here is CSVVRPSSYNEQFF. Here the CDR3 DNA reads TGCAGCGTTGTAAGGCCAAGCTCCTACAATGAGCAGTTCTTC.

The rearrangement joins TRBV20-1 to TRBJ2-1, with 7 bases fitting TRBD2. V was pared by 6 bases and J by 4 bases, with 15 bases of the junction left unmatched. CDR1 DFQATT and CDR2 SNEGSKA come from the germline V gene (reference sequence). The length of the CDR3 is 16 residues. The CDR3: CSAQRRSSGIYNEQFF. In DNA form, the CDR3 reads TGCAGTGCCCAGAGGCGATCTAGCGGAATTTACAATGAGCAGTTCTTC.

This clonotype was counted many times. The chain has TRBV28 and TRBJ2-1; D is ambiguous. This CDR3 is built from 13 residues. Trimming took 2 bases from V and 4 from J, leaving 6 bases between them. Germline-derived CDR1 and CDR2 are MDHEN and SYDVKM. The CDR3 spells CASSLLVYNEQFF. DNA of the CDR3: TGTGCCAGCAGTTTACTGGTTTACAATGAGCAGTTCTTC.

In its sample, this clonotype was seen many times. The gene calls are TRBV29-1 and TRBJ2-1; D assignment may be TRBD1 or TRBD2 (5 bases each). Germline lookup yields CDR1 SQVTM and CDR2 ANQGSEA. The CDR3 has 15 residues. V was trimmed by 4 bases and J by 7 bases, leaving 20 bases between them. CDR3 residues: CSVGDGLPRGNEQFF. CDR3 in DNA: TGCAGCGTTGGGGACGGACTTCCCCGAGGGAATGAGCAGTTCTTC.

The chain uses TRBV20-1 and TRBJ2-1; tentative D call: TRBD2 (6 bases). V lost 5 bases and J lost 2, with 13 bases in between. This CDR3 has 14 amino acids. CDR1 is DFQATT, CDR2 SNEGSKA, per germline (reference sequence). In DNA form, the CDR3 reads TGCAGTGCTCTTCCCGGGACTGCCTACAATGAGCAGTTCTTC. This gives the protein CSALPGTAYNEQFF.

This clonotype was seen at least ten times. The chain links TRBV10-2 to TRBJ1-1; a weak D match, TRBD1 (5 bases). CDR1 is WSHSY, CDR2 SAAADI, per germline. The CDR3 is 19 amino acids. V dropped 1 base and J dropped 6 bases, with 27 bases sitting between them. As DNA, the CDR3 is TGCGCCAGCAGTGAGTACGGTGTATATTGGGGCTCGAGAGGCTCTGAAGCTTTCTTT. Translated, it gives CASSEYGVYWGSRGSEAFF.

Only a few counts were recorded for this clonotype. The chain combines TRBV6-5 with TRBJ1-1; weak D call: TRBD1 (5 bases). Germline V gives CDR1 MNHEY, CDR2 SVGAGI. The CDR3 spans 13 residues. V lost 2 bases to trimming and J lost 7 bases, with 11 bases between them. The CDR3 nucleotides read TGTGCCAGCAGTTACAGAGGGGCCGGTGAAGCTTTCTTT. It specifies CASSYRGAGEAFF.

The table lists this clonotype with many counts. CDR3 region: CSVEGQDRTDTQYF. Written as DNA, the CDR3 is TGCAGCGTTGAAGGACAGGACCGTACAGATACGCAGTATTTT. This chain connects TRBV29-1 to TRBJ2-3, with D tentatively TRBD1 (6 bases). This CDR3 comprises 14 residues. The germline V gene encodes CDR1 SQVTM and CDR2 ANQGSEA. Trimming removed 1 base from V and 3 bases from J, with 11 bases in between.

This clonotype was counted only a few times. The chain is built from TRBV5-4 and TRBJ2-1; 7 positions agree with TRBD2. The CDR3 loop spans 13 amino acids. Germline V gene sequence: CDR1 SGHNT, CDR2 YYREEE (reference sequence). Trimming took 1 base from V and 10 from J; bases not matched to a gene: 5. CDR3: CASSLTSSGEQFF. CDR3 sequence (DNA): TGTGCCAGCAGCTTGACCTCTAGCGGCGAGCAGTTCTTC.

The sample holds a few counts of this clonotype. CDR3: CASSFWSSYEQYF. DNA for the CDR3: TGTGCCAGCAGCTTCTGGAGCTCCTACGAGCAGTACTTC. V is TRBV5-4 and J is TRBJ2-7; unclear D gene. V shed 2 bases and J shed 0 bases, with 6 bases lying between them. The germline V gene has CDR1 SGHNT and CDR2 YYREEE (reference sequence). The CDR3 extends over 13 amino acids.

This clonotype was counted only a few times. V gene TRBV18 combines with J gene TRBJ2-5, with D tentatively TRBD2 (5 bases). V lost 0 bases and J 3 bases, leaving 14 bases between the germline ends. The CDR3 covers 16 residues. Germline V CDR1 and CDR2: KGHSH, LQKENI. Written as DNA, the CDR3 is TGTGCCAGCTCACCACCGAGGACTGATTTGGAAGAGACCCAGTACTTC. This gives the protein CASSPPRTDLEETQYF.

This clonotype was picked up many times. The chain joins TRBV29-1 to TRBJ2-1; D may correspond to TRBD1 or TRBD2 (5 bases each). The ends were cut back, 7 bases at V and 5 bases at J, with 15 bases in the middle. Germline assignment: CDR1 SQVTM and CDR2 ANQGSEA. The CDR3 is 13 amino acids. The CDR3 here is CSGSRDRHNEQFF. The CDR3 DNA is TGCAGCGGTTCCCGGGACCGACACAATGAGCAGTTCTTC.

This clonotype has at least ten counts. The CDR3 region has the DNA TGTGCCAGCCATAGCGCAACCCACGGCAATGAGCAGTTCTTC. It specifies CASHSATHGNEQFF. This sequence joins TRBV19 and TRBJ2-1; perhaps TRBD2 as D (5 bases). V lost 9 bases to trimming and J lost 6 bases, with 18 bases between them. CDR3 size: 14 residues. CDR1 and CDR2 (germline): LNHDA, SQIVND (reference sequence).

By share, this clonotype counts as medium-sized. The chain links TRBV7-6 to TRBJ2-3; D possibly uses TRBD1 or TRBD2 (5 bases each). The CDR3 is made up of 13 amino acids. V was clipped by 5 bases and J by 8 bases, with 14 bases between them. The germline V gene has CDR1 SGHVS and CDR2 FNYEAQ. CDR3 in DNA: TGTGCCAGCAGCGCCTTCGACGGGACTACGCAGTATTTT. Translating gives CASSAFDGTTQYF.